Shown below are 30 T cell receptor beta chains from a single sample sequenced in a study of blood T cell repertoires in COVID-19. Method: immunoSEQ multiplex PCR; TCRdb's copy keeps in-frame clones and lacks some. The table has some 66,000 clones, approximately 91% seen once; the top ten hold 6% to 9.5%. The sample was peripheral blood. The source is a human donor in a cohort sampled during active COVID-19.

A single count supports this clone. The genes are TRBV2 and TRBJ2-2; TRBD1 matches at 9 bases. CDR1 and CDR2 from the germline V gene are SNHLY and FYNNEI. The CDR3 is 15 residues long. The trim removed 8 bases at V and 6 bases at J, leaving 10 bases unmatched. The CDR3 loop reads CASGRDRVGSGELFF. The CDR3 bases are TGTGCCAGCGGCCGGGACAGGGTAGGGTCCGGGGAGCTGTTTTTT.

The gene calls are TRBV5-1 and TRBJ1-1, with D possibly TRBD1 on 6 matching bases. The CDR3 loop spans 15 amino acids. The V end was cut by 6 bases, the J end by 1 base, with 16 bases between. The germline V gene has CDR1 SGHRS and CDR2 YFSETQ. The DNA of the CDR3 is TGCGCCAGCACCACCGGGACAATGGAGAACACTGAAGCTTTCTTT. This encodes CASTTGTMENTEAFF.

This clone was counted between two and nine times. The gene calls are TRBV6-5 and TRBJ1-5, with D unclear. Germline CDR1 is MNHEY and CDR2 is SVGAGI. This CDR3 is 15 amino acids long. Trimming took off 6 bases at V and 8 bases at J, with 20 bases between the two ends. The CDR3 region is CASSIGGGSHEPQHF. The CDR3 coding sequence is TGTGCCAGCAGCATAGGCGGAGGGTCGCATGAGCCCCAGCATTTT.

The CDR3 spells CASSLSQGPYNEQFF. For the CDR3, the DNA is TGTGCCAGCAGCTTATCACAGGGGCCCTACAATGAGCAGTTCTTC. The rearrangement joins TRBV7-2 to TRBJ2-1; 7 nucleotides match TRBD1. The CDR3 is made up of 15 amino acids. Per germline, CDR1 SGHTA and CDR2 FQGNSA. Unmatched junction bases numbered 3, after V lost 2 bases and J lost 2 bases. The full variable domain, in which reference TRBV7-2 and TRBJ2-1 provide the parts outside the CDR3, is GAGVSQSPSNKVTEKGKDVELRCDPISGHTALYWYRQSLGQGLEFLIYFQGNSAPDKSGLPSDRFSAERTGGSVSTLTIQRTQQEDSAVYLCASSLSQGPYNEQFFGPGTRLTVL.

The chain couples TRBV25-1 to TRBJ2-5; the D is unclear. This CDR3 spans 13 amino acids. V was clipped by 4 bases and J by 7 bases, with 13 bases between them. The germline V gene has CDR1 MGHDK and CDR2 SYGVNS. This CDR3 is CASSGAARRTQYF. For the CDR3, the DNA is TGTGCCAGCAGTGGGGCAGCCCGCAGGACCCAGTACTTC.

The chain is built from TRBV29-1 and TRBJ1-1; D is possibly TRBD1 (5 bases). The germline gives CDR1 SQVTM, CDR2 ANQGSEA. This CDR3 comprises 12 residues. Between the trimmed V and J ends, which lost 5 bases and 7 bases, there was a span of 14 bases. Written as DNA, the CDR3 is TGCAGCGTTCGTTACCAGACAGATGAAGCTTTCTTT. This translates into CSVRYQTDEAFF.

The V gene is TRBV18, the J gene TRBJ2-7; TRBD1 agrees at 8 bases. Looked up from germline, CDR1 is KGHSH and CDR2 is LQKENI. V shed 3 bases, J shed 3 bases, and the junction held 4 bases outside the gene matches. This CDR3 region has 14 residues. CDR3 in amino acids: CASSPGQDLYEQYF. The CDR3 DNA reads TGTGCCAGCTCACCGGGACAGGACCTCTACGAGCAGTACTTC. The complete variable domain, with remaining parts taken from reference TRBV18 and TRBJ2-7, reads NAGVMQNPRHLVRRRGQEARLRCSPMKGHSHVYWYRQLPEEGLKFMVYLQKENIIDESGMPKERFSAEFPKEGPSILRIQQVVRGDSAAYFCASSPGQDLYEQYFGPGTRLTVT.

This chain uses TRBV5-8 with TRBJ2-3; the match to TRBD1 covers 7 bases. The CDR3 length is 16 residues. The germline V gene encodes CDR1 SGHTS and CDR2 YDEGEE. Unmatched junction bases numbered 9, after V lost 1 base and J lost 4 bases. CDR3 residues: CASSLFVGGSADTQYF. The CDR3 DNA reads as TGTGCCAGCAGCTTGTTTGTAGGGGGCTCCGCAGATACGCAGTATTTT.

The chain is built from TRBV5-1 and TRBJ2-7, with TRBD1 matching 8 bases. This CDR3 is 13 amino acids long. CDR1 SGHRS and CDR2 YFSETQ come from the germline V gene. The junction had 1 base not matched to a gene; V was cut back by 1 base and J by 4 bases. CDR3 region: CASSLQGAYEQYF. As DNA, the CDR3 is TGCGCCAGCAGCTTGCAGGGGGCGTACGAGCAGTACTTC. The whole variable domain, remainder taken from reference TRBV5-1 and TRBJ2-7, is KAGVTQTPRYLIKTRGQQVTLSCSPISGHRSVSWYQQTPGQGLQFLFEYFSETQRNKGNFPGRFSGRQFSNSRSEMNVSTLELGDSALYLCASSLQGAYEQYFGPGTRLTVT.

CDR3 amino acids: CASNPARETQYF. The CDR3 coding sequence is TGTGCCAGCAACCCCGCTAGGGAGACCCAGTACTTC. This chain joins TRBV7-9 and TRBJ2-5; D is uncertain. The CDR3 loop spans 12 amino acids. The germline CDR1 and CDR2 sequences are SEHNR and FQNEAQ (reference sequence). V shed 7 bases and J shed 5 bases, with 11 bases lying between them.

The chain couples TRBV11-1 to TRBJ2-2; D remains ambiguous. The CDR3 consists of 14 residues. The germline V and J ends were trimmed by 3 bases and 3 bases, with 8 bases remaining between them. Germline V gene sequence: CDR1 SGHAT, CDR2 FQDESV (reference sequence). CDR3 sequence (DNA): TGTGCCAGCAGCTTCGTCCGGTACACCGGGGAGCTGTTTTTT. Amino acids: CASSFVRYTGELFF.

There are a few counts of this clone. The rearrangement uses TRBV5-4 and TRBJ1-1, with D possibly being TRBD1 (5 bases). V shed 4 bases and J shed 1 base, with 17 bases lying between them. The CDR3 totals 16 residues. The germline V gene has CDR1 SGHNT and CDR2 YYREEE (reference sequence). The CDR3 coding sequence is TGTGCCAGCAGCGGGACGGGGGGAACGGCGAACACTGAAGCTTTCTTT. This gives the protein CASSGTGGTANTEAFF.

This clone has a handful of counts. V gene TRBV7-6 combines with J gene TRBJ2-5; the match to TRBD2 covers 9 bases. This CDR3 is built from 18 residues. CDR1 SGHVS and CDR2 FNYEAQ come from the germline V gene. The ends lost 1 base at V and 3 bases at J; junction bases unmatched: 12. The DNA of the CDR3 is TGTGCCAGCAGCTTAGAGGAGCGGGGGGACTGGATGGAAGAGACCCAGTACTTC. Translated, it gives CASSLEERGDWMEETQYF. Full variable domain (remainder filled in from reference TRBV7-6 and TRBJ2-5): GAGVSQSPRYKVTKRGQDVALRCDPISGHVSLYWYRQALGQGPEFLTYFNYEAQQDKSGLPNDRFSAERPEGSISTLTIQRTEQRDSAMYRCASSLEERGDWMEETQYFGPGTRLLVL.

This chain links TRBV7-2 with TRBJ2-1; 7 positions match TRBD2. CDR3 length equals 15 residues. Germline trimming cut 2 bases from V and 1 base from J; bases unmatched to any gene: 2. Germline values: CDR1 SGHTA, CDR2 FQGNSA. For the CDR3, the DNA is TGTGCCAGCAGCTTATGGGGGGGGTCCTACAATGAGCAGTTCTTC. It encodes CASSLWGGSYNEQFF.

The V gene is TRBV6-2 or TRBV6-3, the J gene TRBJ1-1; D is ambiguous. The germline V gene encodes CDR1 MNHEY and CDR2 SVGEGT. This CDR3 has 12 residues. V gave up 6 bases and J gave up 8 bases, with 13 bases separating them. The CDR3 nucleotides are TGTGCCAGCAGCCCTCCGGCGACAGAAGCTTTCTTT. This codes for CASSPPATEAFF.

The chain uses TRBV6-2 or TRBV6-3 and TRBJ1-5, with 7 nucleotides matching TRBD1. The CDR3 has 15 amino acids. Germline-derived CDR1 and CDR2 are MNHEY and SVGEGT. Unmatched junction bases numbered 10, after V lost 5 bases and J lost 6 bases. This CDR3 is CASSKGASTGQPQHF. CDR3 nucleotide sequence: TGTGCCAGCAGTAAGGGGGCGAGCACCGGTCAGCCCCAGCATTTT.

The chain has TRBV15 and TRBJ1-2, with TRBD1 as a possible D gene (6 bases). The CDR3 is made up of 14 amino acids. Germline V lookup: CDR1 LNHNV, CDR2 YYDKDF (reference sequence). The V and J ends lost 2 bases and 4 bases respectively, with 11 bases between them. The CDR3 is CATSRQQGGYGYTF. The CDR3 region has the DNA TGTGCCACCAGCAGACAACAGGGCGGCTATGGCTACACCTTC.

The chain couples TRBV27 to TRBJ2-3, with 7 bases identical to TRBD1. CDR3 length: 14 residues. Germline V gene sequence: CDR1 MNHEY, CDR2 SMNVEV (reference sequence). Trimming at V came to 3 bases and at J to 6 bases, leaving 6 bases not matched to a gene. The CDR3 nucleotides are TGTGCCAGCAGTTTGGGACAGCTTTCGGATACGCAGTATTTT. This codes for CASSLGQLSDTQYF.

In its sample, this clone was seen once. The chain joins TRBV7-2 to TRBJ2-1; TRBD2 matches at 7 bases. V lost 5 bases and J lost 8; bases outside the gene matches: 9. CDR1 SGHTA and CDR2 FQGNSA come from the germline V gene. The CDR3 is 14 residues long. The CDR3 DNA reads TGTGCCAGCAGCCCGATCAGGGCGGGGGATGAGCAGTTCTTC. This gives the protein CASSPIRAGDEQFF.

The rearrangement uses TRBV1 and TRBJ2-1; the table's TRBD2 call for D was not verified on the DNA. TRBV1 has pseudogene status. CDR3 length: 18 amino acids. CDR3 protein: CTSSQWTSGGASYNEQFF. In DNA form, the CDR3 reads TGCACCAGCAGCCAGTGGACTAGCGGGGGGGCCTCCTACAATGAGCAGTTCTTC.

The chain employs TRBV9 and TRBJ1-1; a weak D match, TRBD1 (5 bases). This CDR3 comprises 13 residues. Germline values: CDR1 SGDLS, CDR2 YYNGEE. The V end was cut by 3 bases, the J end by 11 bases, with 17 bases between. In nucleotides, the CDR3 is TGTGCCAGCAGCGCTTTGGATGACAGTTTGGCTTTCTTT. Amino acid sequence: CASSALDDSLAFF. The full variable domain, rest sourced from reference TRBV9 and TRBJ1-1, is DSGVTQTPKHLITATGQRVTLRCSPRSGDLSVYWYQQSLDQGLQFLIQYYNGEERAKGNILERFSAQQFPDLHSELNLSSLELGDSALYFCASSALDDSLAFFGQGTRLTVV.

J is TRBJ2-7 and V is TRBV27; 8 nucleotides align to TRBD1. The CDR3 is made up of 14 amino acids. Germline V lookup: CDR1 MNHEY, CDR2 SMNVEV (reference sequence). Unmatched junction bases numbered 7, after V lost 6 bases and J lost 3 bases. CDR3 sequence: CASRWDRTSYEQYF. CDR3 nucleotide sequence: TGTGCCAGCAGGTGGGACAGGACAAGCTACGAGCAGTACTTC.

The chain uses TRBV4-1 and TRBJ2-1, with 13 bases matching TRBD2. Germline V gene lookup returns CDR1 MGHRA and CDR2 YSYEKL. The CDR3 spans 16 residues. The V gene end was trimmed by 3 bases and the J gene end by 8 bases; junction bases not matched to a gene: 7. The CDR3 reads CASSQAGLAGTDEQFF. The DNA for the CDR3 is TGCGCCAGCAGCCAGGCGGGACTAGCGGGGACGGATGAGCAGTTCTTC.

The gene calls are TRBV7-2 and TRBJ1-4; 11 bases agree with TRBD1. The CDR3 covers 15 residues. Per germline, CDR1 SGHTA and CDR2 FQGNSA. V trimming: 5 bases; J trimming: 11 bases; junction bases outside the gene matches: 10. The CDR3 nucleotides read TGTGCCAGCAGCCCAGGGGGACAGGGGGTTAGGAAACTGTTTTTT. Translating it yields CASSPGGQGVRKLFF.

In DNA form, the CDR3 reads TGTGCAAGTCGCTTACTGGAGGGGGCCCCCTACGAGCAGTACTTC. Translated: CASRLLEGAPYEQYF. The chain combines TRBV12-2 with TRBJ2-7; the D segment call TRBD1 is taken from the table without a DNA check. TRBV12-2 is a known pseudogene. This CDR3 has 15 residues.

V is TRBV5-1 and J is TRBJ2-3; no definite D call. The CDR3 is 16 amino acids. Trimming took off 5 bases at V and 3 bases at J, with 19 bases between the two ends. Looked up from germline, CDR1 is SGHRS and CDR2 is YFSETQ. The DNA of the CDR3 is TGCGCCAGCAGGCTCTCTTCGGAGCGCCCGACAGATACGCAGTATTTT. As protein: CASRLSSERPTDTQYF.

This clone was picked up one time. The genes are TRBV6-2 or TRBV6-3 and TRBJ1-2; D is undetermined. The V end was cut by 2 bases, the J end by 4 bases, with 8 bases between. The CDR3 covers 13 residues. Germline V gene lookup returns CDR1 MNHEY and CDR2 SVGEGT. The CDR3 protein is CASSYRDGYGYTF. CDR3 nucleotide sequence: TGTGCCAGCAGTTACCGAGATGGCTATGGCTACACCTTC.

The V and J genes are TRBV18 and TRBJ2-7; TRBD1 is a possible D gene (5 bases). Between the trimmed V and J ends, which lost 3 bases and 0 bases, there was a span of 9 bases. CDR1 is KGHSH, CDR2 LQKENI, per germline. The CDR3 consists of 14 residues. CDR3 region: CASSPGQNSYEQYF. The CDR3 DNA is TGTGCCAGCTCACCTGGACAAAACTCCTACGAGCAGTACTTC. The full variable domain, in which reference TRBV18 and TRBJ2-7 provide the parts outside the CDR3, is NAGVMQNPRHLVRRRGQEARLRCSPMKGHSHVYWYRQLPEEGLKFMVYLQKENIIDESGMPKERFSAEFPKEGPSILRIQQVVRGDSAAYFCASSPGQNSYEQYFGPGTRLTVT.

The chain carries TRBV5-1 and TRBJ2-1; D is unclear. V was pared by 3 bases and J by 5 bases, with 12 bases between. The germline gives CDR1 SGHRS, CDR2 YFSETQ. The CDR3 totals 14 residues. The CDR3 is CASSSLPGDNEQFF. CDR3 sequence (DNA): TGCGCCAGCAGCTCCCTCCCGGGTGACAATGAGCAGTTCTTC.

The chain has TRBV28 and TRBJ2-7; 10 positions match TRBD1. V was pared by 5 bases and J by 8 bases, with 12 bases of the junction left unmatched. Germline CDR1 reads MDHEN; CDR2 reads SYDVKM. The CDR3 runs 15 residues. CDR3 sequence reads: CASSPHAGQGNQQYF. Here the CDR3 DNA reads TGTGCCAGCAGTCCCCACGCGGGACAGGGGAATCAGCAGTACTTC.